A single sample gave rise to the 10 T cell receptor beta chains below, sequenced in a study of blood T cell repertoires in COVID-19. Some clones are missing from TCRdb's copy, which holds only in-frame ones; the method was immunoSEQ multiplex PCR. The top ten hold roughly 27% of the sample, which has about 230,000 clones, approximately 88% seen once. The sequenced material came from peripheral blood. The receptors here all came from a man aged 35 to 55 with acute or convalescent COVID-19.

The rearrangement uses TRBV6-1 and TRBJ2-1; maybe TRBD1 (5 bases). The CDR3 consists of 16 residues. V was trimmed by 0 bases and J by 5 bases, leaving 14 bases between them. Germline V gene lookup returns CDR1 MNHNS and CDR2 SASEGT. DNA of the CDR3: TGTGCCAGCAGTGAAGCGGCTAGATTCAGGGACAATGAGCAGTTCTTC. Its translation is CASSEAARFRDNEQFF.

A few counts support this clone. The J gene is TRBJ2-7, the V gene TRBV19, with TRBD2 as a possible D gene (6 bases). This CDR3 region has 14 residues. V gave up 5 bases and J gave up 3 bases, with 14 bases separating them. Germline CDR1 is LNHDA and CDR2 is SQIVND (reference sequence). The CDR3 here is CASSSQGGDYEQYF. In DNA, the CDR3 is TGTGCCAGTAGTTCTCAGGGAGGCGACTACGAGCAGTACTTC.

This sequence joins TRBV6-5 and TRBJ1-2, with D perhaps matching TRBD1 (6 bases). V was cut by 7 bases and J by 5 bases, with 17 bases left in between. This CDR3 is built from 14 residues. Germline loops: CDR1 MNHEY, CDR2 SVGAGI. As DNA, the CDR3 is TGTGCCAGCATCATGGGTAGACAGGTATATGGCTACACCTTC. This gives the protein CASIMGRQVYGYTF.

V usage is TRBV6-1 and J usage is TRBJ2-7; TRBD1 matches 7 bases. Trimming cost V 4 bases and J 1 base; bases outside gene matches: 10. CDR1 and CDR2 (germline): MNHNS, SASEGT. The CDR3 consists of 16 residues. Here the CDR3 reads CASSVIEDRPSYEQYF. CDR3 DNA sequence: TGTGCCAGCAGTGTCATCGAGGACAGGCCTTCCTACGAGCAGTACTTC.

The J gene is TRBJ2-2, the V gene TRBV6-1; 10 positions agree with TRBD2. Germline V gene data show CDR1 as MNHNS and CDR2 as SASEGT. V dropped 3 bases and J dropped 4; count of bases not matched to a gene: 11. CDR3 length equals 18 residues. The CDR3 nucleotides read TGTGCCAGCAGTGATGGACTAGCGGAGGCCCTCGGCACCGGGGAGCTGTTTTTT. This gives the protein CASSDGLAEALGTGELFF.

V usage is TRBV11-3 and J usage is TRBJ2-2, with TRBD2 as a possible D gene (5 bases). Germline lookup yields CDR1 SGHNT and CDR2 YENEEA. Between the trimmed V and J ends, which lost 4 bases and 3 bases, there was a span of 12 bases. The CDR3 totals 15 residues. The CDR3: CASSSRSGYTGELFF. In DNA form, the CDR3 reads TGTGCCAGCAGCTCCCGGAGCGGTTACACCGGGGAGCTGTTTTTT.

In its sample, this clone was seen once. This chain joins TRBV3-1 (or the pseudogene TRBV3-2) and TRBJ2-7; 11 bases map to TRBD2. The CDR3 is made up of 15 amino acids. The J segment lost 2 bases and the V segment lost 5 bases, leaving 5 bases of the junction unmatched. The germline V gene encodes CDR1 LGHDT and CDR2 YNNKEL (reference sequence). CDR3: CASSLGLAGAYEQYF. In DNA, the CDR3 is TGTGCCAGCAGCTTAGGACTAGCGGGTGCCTACGAGCAGTACTTC.

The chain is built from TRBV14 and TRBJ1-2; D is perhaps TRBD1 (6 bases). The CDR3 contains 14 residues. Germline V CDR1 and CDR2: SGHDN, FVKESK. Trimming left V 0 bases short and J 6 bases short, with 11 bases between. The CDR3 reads CASSQDAGAHGYTF. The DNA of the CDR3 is TGTGCCAGCAGCCAAGATGCAGGGGCCCATGGCTACACCTTC.

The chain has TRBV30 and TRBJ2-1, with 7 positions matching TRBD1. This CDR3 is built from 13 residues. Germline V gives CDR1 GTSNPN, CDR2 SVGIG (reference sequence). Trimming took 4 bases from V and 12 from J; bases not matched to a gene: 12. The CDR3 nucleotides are TGTGCCTGGACTAATAACAGGGGAATGCGGCAGTTCTTC. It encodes CAWTNNRGMRQFF.

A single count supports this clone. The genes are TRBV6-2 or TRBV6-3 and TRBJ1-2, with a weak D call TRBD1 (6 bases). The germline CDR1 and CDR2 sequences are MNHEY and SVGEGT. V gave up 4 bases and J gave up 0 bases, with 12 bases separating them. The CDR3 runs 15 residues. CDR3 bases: TGTGCCAGCAGTTCCCCGACAGGCACTAACTATGGCTACACCTTC. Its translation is CASSSPTGTNYGYTF.